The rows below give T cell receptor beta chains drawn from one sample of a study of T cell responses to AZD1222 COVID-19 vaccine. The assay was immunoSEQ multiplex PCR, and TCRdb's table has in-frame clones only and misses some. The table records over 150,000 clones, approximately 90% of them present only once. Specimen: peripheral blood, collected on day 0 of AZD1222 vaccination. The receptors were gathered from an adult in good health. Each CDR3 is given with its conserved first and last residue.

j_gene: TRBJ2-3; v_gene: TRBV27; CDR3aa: CASSLFYWVAGGPGTDTQYF
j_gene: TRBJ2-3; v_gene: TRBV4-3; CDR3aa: CASSQDPDREDTQYF
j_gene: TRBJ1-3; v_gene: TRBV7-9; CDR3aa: CASSLLTGGYGNTIYF
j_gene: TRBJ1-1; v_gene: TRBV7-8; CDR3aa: CASSNVVGGETEAFF
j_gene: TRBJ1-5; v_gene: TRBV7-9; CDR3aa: CASSPWTDSNQPQHF
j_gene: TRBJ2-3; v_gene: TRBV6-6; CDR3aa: CASSYISGTDTQYF
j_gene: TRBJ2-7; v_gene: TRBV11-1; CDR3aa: CASSFTTGGGLDEQYF
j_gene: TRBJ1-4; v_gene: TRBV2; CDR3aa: CASSKGGNKEKLFF
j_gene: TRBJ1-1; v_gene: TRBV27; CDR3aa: CASSLSSGRRTEAFF
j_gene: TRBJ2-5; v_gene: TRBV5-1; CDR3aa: CASSLDLEWETQYF
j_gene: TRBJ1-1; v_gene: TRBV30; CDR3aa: CAWSARQTGTEAFF
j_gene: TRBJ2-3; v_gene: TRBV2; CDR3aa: CASSGEADTQYF
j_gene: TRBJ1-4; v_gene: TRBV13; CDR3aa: CASSIGQVEKLFF
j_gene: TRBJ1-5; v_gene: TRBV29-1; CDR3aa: CSHSSGANQPQHF
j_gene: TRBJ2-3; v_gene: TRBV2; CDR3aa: CASRGLEQDTQYF
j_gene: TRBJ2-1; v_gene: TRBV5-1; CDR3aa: CASSLGTGYNEQFF
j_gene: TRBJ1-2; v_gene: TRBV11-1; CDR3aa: CASSFGRINYGYTF
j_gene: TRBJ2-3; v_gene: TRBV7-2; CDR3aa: CASSPGGPATDTQYF
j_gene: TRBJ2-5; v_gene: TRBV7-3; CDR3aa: CASSLNYGKETQYF
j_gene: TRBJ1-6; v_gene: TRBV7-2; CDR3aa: CASSLSPQGRSPLHF
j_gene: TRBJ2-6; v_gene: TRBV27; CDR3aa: CASSLAGYGANVLTF
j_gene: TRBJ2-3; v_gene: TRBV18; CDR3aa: CASSPPGQGKDTQYF
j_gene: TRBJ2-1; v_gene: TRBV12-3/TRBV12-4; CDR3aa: CASRQSGGNEQFF
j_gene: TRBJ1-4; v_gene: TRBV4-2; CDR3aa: CASSQQGNANEKLFF
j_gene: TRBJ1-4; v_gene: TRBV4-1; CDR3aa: CASSQVDRGGEKLFF
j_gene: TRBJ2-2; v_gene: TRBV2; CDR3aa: CASSVILNTGELFF
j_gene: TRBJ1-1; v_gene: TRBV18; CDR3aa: CASSTTGGGANTEAFF
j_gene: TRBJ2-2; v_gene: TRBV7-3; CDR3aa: CASSLSGGPIGGELFF
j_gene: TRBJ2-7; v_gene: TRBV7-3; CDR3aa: CASSLRAGGAYEQYF
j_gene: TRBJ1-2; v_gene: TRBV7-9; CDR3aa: CASSDRTDNYGYTF
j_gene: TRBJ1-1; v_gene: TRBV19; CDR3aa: CAIGGGTEAFF
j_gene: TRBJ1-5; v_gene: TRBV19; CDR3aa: CASSILGQPNQPQHF
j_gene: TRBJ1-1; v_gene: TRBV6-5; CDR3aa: CASRRQGALDTEAFF
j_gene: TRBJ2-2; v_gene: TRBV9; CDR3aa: CASSDGFGRAGTGELFF
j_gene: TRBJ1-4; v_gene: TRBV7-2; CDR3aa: CASSRASESLFF
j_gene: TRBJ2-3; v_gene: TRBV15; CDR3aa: CATSRRTGGRDTQYF
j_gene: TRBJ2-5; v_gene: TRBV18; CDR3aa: CASSPKSETQYF
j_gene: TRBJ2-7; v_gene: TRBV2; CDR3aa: CASQGTGRFGEQYF
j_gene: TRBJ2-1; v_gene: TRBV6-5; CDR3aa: CASRILAGGYNEQFF
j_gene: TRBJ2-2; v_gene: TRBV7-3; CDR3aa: CASSPIDRPGELFF
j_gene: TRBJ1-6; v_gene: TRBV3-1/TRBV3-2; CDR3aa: CASAGRDYNSPLHF
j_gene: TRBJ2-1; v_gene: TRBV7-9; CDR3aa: CASTASQGTSGFYNEQFF
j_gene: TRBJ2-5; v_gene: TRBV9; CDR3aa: CASSVASRGETQYF
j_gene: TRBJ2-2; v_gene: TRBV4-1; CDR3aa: CASSRGEGSNTGELFF
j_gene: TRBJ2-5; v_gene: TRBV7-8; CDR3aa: CASSAISGGDETQYF
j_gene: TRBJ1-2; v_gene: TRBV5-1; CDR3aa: CASSFDRAYGYTF
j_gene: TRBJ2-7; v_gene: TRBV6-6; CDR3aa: CASSMDRNPYEQYF
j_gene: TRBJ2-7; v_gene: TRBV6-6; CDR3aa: CASSPTPGGATYEQYF
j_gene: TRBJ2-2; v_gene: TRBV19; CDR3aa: CASRTGAGTGELFF
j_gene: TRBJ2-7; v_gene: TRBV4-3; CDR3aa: CASSAGTGPYEQYF
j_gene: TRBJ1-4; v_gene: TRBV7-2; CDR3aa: CASSSRIATNEKLFF